This T cell receptor beta chain originates from a study of cytomegalovirus exposure and HLA in healthy donors. Across the study: The early release's HLA-typed donors yielded 65 million to 85 million unique TCRs.

A note on this clone: What it binds is unknown.

CDR3 length: 19 residues. Germline V lookup: CDR1 WSHSY, CDR2 SAAADI. With 4 bases clipped from V and 0 bases from J, the junction kept 7 bases outside the gene matches. The PCR contained 60 Vbeta and 13 Jbeta primers. Clones were sequenced by immunoSEQ multiplex PCR, and TCRdb holds only the in-frame ones, with some missing. The sample contains about 38,000 clones, more than 80% of which appear only once. Study results and limitations: Highly shared sequence variants in one cluster were likely a sequencing artifact.

The chain carries TRBV10-2 and TRBJ2-1, with 15 bases matching TRBD2. The sequence derives from a woman aged 40 to 50 in good health and CMV-seropositive. Material: PBMCs. The CDR3 DNA is TGCGCCAGCAGTGCCTCGGGACTAGCGGGGGGAAACTCCTACAATGAGCAGTTCTTC. Translated: CASSASGLAGGNSYNEQFF.